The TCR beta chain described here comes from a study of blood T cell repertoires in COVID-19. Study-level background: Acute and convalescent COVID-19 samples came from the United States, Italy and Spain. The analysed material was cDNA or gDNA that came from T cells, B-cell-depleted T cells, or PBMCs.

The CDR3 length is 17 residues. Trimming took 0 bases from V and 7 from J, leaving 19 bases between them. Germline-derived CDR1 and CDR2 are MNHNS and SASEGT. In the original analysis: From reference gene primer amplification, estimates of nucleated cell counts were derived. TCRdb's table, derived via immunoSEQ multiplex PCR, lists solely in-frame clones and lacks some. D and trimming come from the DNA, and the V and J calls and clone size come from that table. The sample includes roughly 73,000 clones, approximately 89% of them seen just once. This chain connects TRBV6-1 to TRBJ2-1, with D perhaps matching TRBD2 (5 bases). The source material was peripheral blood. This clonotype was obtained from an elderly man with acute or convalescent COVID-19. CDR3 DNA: TGTGCCAGCAGTGAAGCGCTTGATGCGCGGGTGAGGAATGAGCAGTTCTTC. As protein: CASSEALDARVRNEQFF.